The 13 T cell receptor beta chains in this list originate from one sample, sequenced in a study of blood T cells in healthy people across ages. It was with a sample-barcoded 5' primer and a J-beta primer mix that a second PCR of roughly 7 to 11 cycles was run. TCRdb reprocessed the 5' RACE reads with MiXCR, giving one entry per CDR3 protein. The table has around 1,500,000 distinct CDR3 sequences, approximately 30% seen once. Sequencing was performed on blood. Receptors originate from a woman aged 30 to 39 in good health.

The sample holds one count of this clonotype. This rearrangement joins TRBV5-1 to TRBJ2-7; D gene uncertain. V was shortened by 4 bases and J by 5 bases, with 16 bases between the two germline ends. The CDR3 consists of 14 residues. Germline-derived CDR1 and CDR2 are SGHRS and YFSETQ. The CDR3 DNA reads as TGCGCCAGCAGCCCCACGTCCTTTGCGGACGAGCAGTACTTC. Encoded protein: CASSPTSFADEQYF.

The CDR3 DNA reads as TGTGCCTGGGTCCCCCGCGGGGCCGGTGGCTACACCTTC. Translating gives CAWVPRGAGGYTF. This rearrangement joins TRBV30 to TRBJ1-2; D perhaps matches TRBD1 (5 bases). CDR3 length equals 13 residues. V dropped 5 bases and J dropped 7 bases, with 17 bases sitting between them. Looked up from germline, CDR1 is GTSNPN and CDR2 is SVGIG (reference sequence). Together with reference TRBV30 and TRBJ1-2, the CDR3 gives the full variable domain: SQTIHQWPATLVQPVGSPLSLECTVEGTSNPNLYWYRQAAGRGLQLLFYSVGIGQISSEVPQNLSASRPQDRQFILSSKKLLLSDSGFYLCAWVPRGAGGYTFGSGTRLTVV.

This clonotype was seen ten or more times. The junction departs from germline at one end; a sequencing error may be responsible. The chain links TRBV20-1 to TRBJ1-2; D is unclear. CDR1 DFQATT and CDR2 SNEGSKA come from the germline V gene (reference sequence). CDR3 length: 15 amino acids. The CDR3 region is CSAREATTTNYGYTF. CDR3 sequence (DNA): TGCAGTGCGAGAGAGGCTACAACAACAAACTATGGCTACACCTTC.

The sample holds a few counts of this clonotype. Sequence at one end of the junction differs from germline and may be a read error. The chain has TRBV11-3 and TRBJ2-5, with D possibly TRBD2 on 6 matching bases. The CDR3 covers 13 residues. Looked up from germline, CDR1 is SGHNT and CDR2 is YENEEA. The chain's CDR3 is CASSGGRRETLYF. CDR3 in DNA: TGTGCCAGCAGCGGTGGGAGGAGGGAGACCCTGTACTTC.

The CDR3 nucleotides are TGTGCCAGCAGCTTCGGGGGTAGTGTCAATGAGCAGTTCTTC. Translated, it gives CASSFGGSVNEQFF. The genes are TRBV5-4 and TRBJ2-1; tentatively, D is TRBD2 (6 bases). This CDR3 comprises 14 residues. CDR1 and CDR2 from the germline V gene are SGHNT and YYREEE (reference sequence). The V end was cut by 2 bases, the J end by 6 bases, with 12 bases between. Full variable domain (rest looked up from reference TRBV5-4 and TRBJ2-1): ETGVTQSPTHLIKTRGQQVTLRCSSQSGHNTVSWYQQALGQGPQFIFQYYREEENGRGNFPPRFSGLQFPNYSSELNVNALELDDSALYLCASSFGGSVNEQFFGPGTRLTVL.

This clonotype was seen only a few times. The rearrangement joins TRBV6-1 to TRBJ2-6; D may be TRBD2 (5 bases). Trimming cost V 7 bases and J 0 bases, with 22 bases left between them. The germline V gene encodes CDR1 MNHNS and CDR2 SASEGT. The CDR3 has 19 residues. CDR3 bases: TGTGCCAGCACCCCGGGGATATTACGTACGACCTCTGGGGCCAACGTCCTGACTTTC. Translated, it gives CASTPGILRTTSGANVLTF.

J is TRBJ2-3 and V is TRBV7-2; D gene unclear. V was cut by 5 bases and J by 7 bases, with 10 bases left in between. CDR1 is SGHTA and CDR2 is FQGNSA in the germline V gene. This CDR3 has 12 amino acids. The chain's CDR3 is CASSRAPNTQYF. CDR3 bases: TGTGCCAGCAGCCGAGCTCCCAATACGCAGTATTTT.

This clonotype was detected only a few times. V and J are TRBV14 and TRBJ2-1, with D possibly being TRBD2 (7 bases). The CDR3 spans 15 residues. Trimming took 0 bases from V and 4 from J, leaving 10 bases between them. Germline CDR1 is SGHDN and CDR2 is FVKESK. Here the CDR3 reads CASSQDRGAYNEQFF. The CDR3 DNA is TGTGCCAGCAGCCAAGATCGGGGGGCGTACAATGAGCAGTTCTTC.

CDR3 loop: CASNLSKGQGGEAFF. The DNA of the CDR3 is TGCGCCAGCAACCTTTCCAAGGGACAGGGTGGTGAAGCTTTCTTT. The chain joins TRBV5-1 to TRBJ1-1; 9 positions agree with TRBD1. Per the germline V gene, CDR1 is SGHRS and CDR2 is YFSETQ. The CDR3 length is 15 residues. The J segment lost 7 bases and the V segment lost 6 bases, leaving 13 bases of the junction unmatched.

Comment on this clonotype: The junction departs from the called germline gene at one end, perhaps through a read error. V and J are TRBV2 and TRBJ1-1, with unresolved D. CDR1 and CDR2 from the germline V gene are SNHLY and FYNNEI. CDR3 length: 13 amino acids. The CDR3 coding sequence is TGTGCCGGCAGTACCGAAACGAACACTGAAGCTTTCTTT. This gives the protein CAGSTETNTEAFF.

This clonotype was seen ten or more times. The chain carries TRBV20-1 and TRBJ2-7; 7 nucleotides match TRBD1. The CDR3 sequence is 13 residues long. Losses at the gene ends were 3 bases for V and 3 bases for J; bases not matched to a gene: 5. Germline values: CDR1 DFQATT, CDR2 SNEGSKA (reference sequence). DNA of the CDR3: TGCAGTGCTAGGGGACAGCCCGACTACGAGCAGTACTTC. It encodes CSARGQPDYEQYF.

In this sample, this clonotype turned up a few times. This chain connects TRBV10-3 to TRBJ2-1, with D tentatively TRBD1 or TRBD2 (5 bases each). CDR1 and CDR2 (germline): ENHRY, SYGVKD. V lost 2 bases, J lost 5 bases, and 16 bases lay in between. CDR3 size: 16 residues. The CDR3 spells CAISEAGTEPNNEQFF. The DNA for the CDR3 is TGTGCCATCAGTGAGGCCGGGACCGAACCTAACAATGAGCAGTTCTTC.

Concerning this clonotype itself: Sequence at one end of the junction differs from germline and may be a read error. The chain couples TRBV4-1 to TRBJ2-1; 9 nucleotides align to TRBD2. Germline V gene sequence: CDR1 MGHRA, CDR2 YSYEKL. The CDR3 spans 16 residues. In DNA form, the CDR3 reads TGCGCCGGCAGCCAAGATCTCGGGACTAGCAGAAGTGAGCAGTTCTTC. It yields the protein CAGSQDLGTSRSEQFF.